Listed below are T cell receptor beta chains from one sample, sequenced in a study of identical twins. Via MiXCR, TCRdb re-called the 5' RACE reads, giving one row per CDR3 protein. This repertoire shows hundreds of thousands of distinct CDR3 sequences, over 8.5% found once; its top ten account for roughly 0.97%. Separately, the same data were catalogued under a study of yellow fever vaccine responses in identical twins.

The material sequenced was PBMCs. All receptors come from a young woman in good health. CDR3s include the opening cysteine and the closing phenylalanine or tryptophan. The order of the fields is clone size, D gene, V gene, J gene, CDR3 DNA, CDR3 protein. The D gene is left open where the match is weak. Expanded clones are given a class, and other clones once, few, many or no size at all.

-	-	TRBV6-4	TRBJ2-7	TGTGCCAGCAGTGAACTACACCCTGGGGGCGAGCAGTACTTC	CASSELHPGGEQYF
-	-	TRBV28	TRBJ2-3	TGTGCCAGCACCTTAAGAACTTCGGGACAACATATGGATACGCAGTATTTT	CASTLRTSGQHMDTQYF
-	-	TRBV11-1	TRBJ2-3	TGTGCCAGCAGACCTACTAGTTATGGCACAGATACGCAGTATTTT	CASRPTSYGTDTQYF
many	TRBD2	TRBV5-1	TRBJ2-1	TGCGCCAGCACGGCTAGCGGGAGCAATGAGCAGTTCTTC	CASTASGSNEQFF
few	-	TRBV7-2	TRBJ2-5	TGTGCCAGCAGCTTAGTAGGGAGTAACCGGGAGACCCAGTACTTC	CASSLVGSNRETQYF
-	TRBD2	TRBV27	TRBJ2-3	TGTGCCAGCAGTCCTCGGACTAGCGGGAGGTACGATACGCAGTATTTT	CASSPRTSGRYDTQYF
many	TRBD1	TRBV5-6	TRBJ2-7	TGTGCCAGCACCCTCGACAGGGACTCCTACGAGCAGTACTTC	CASTLDRDSYEQYF
few	TRBD2	TRBV7-8	TRBJ2-1	TGTGCCAGCAGCACCGGGACTAGCGGGAGGAATTACAATGAGCAGTTCTTC	CASSTGTSGRNYNEQFF
few	TRBD1	TRBV12-5	TRBJ2-2	TGTGCTAGTGGTTTGACAGGGGGTATCACCGGGGAGCTGTTTTTT	CASGLTGGITGELFF
few	TRBD1	TRBV3-1	TRBJ1-5	TGTGCCAGCAGCCAAGTGGACAGGGGGAGAGATAGCAATCAGCCCCAGCATTTT	CASSQVDRGRDSNQPQHF
-	-	TRBV19	TRBJ1-5	TGTGCCAGTAGTGCAACGACAGATCAGCCCCAGCATTTT	CASSATTDQPQHF
few	-	TRBV6-5	TRBJ2-7	TGTGCCAGCAGTTACCGCGGGGTGGGGATCGAGCAGTACTTC	CASSYRGVGIEQYF
-	TRBD2	TRBV4-3	TRBJ2-7	TGCGCCAGCAGCCAAGAACCCGGGGCTAGCGGGAGGTCCCACGAGCAGTACTTC	CASSQEPGASGRSHEQYF
many	TRBD1	TRBV12-3/TRBV12-4	TRBJ2-2	TGTGCCAGCACCCTACAGGGGGCTGTCACCGGGGAGCTGTTTTTT	CASTLQGAVTGELFF
few	-	TRBV11-2	TRBJ2-6	TGTGCCAGCAGCCCTATTGGAGGAACTGGGGCCAACGTCCTGACTTTC	CASSPIGGTGANVLTF
few	TRBD2	TRBV7-9	TRBJ2-5	TGTGCCAGCAGCTTATACGGGGGGGGGAAAGAGACCCAGTACTTC	CASSLYGGGKETQYF
many	-	TRBV5-1	TRBJ2-6	TGCGCCAGCTTCAGTGGGGCCAACGTCCTGACTTTC	CASFSGANVLTF
-	-	TRBV20-1	TRBJ2-5	TGCAGTGCTAGAGGTACCTGGGGTGGAGAGACCCAGTACTTC	CSARGTWGGETQYF
few	-	TRBV5-5	TRBJ2-1	TGTGCCAGCAGCTTGAGGTTTGGGCGGCAGTTCTTC	CASSLRFGRQFF
many	-	TRBV29-1	TRBJ2-5	TGCAGCGTTGAGGAGGGGGCTGACGAGACCCAGTACTTC	CSVEEGADETQYF
few	-	TRBV7-9	TRBJ2-2	TGTGCCAGCAGCTTTATGGACCCCGCGGGGGAGCTGTTTTTT	CASSFMDPAGELFF
-	TRBD1	TRBV7-9	TRBJ2-1	TGTGCCAGCAGCCTCACCGGGACAGGGGGCTCGGATGAGCAGTTCTTC	CASSLTGTGGSDEQFF
-	-	TRBV30	TRBJ2-5	TGTGCCTGGACCCAAACCAGGGCAGAGACCCAGTACTTC	CAWTQTRAETQYF
many	TRBD2	TRBV29-1	TRBJ2-1	TGCAGCGCAGGACTAGGTAGTTACAATGAGCAGTTCTTC	CSAGLGSYNEQFF
many	TRBD2	TRBV7-3	TRBJ2-1	TGTGCCAGCAGCGGGACGGGGGGGCGAAATGAGCAGTTCTTC	CASSGTGGRNEQFF
-	-	TRBV30	TRBJ1-2	TGTGCCTGGAGTGGAGGGACTAACTATGGCTACACCTTC	CAWSGGTNYGYTF
many	TRBD1	TRBV4-3	TRBJ2-7	TGCGCCAGCAGCCACGGGACAGGGTCTGGCGAGCAGTACTTC	CASSHGTGSGEQYF
many	-	TRBV24-1	TRBJ2-2	TGTGCCACCAGTGATAGGAATACCGGGGAGCTGTTTTTT	CATSDRNTGELFF
few	-	TRBV12-3/TRBV12-4	TRBJ2-1	TGTGCCAGCAGTCCCGGACCCGGAGAACCTGAGCAGTTCTTC	CASSPGPGEPEQFF
few	TRBD1	TRBV4-2	TRBJ2-2	TGTGCCAGCAGCCAACCGGACAGGGACACCGGGGAGCTGTTTTTT	CASSQPDRDTGELFF
few	TRBD1	TRBV3-1	TRBJ2-5	TGTGCCAGCAGCCAAGGATCAGGACAGGGGAGGGAGACCCAGTACTTC	CASSQGSGQGRETQYF
few	-	TRBV29-1	TRBJ1-1	TGCAGCGTTCTAACGGGACTCCTCCCCGAAGCTTTCTTT	CSVLTGLLPEAFF
-	TRBD2	TRBV6-5	TRBJ2-5	TGTGCCAGCAGTTACGTAGCGGGAGAAGGCGGGGGGCGAGAGACCCAGTACTTC	CASSYVAGEGGGRETQYF
-	TRBD1	TRBV5-1	TRBJ2-2	TGCGCCAGCAGCTCGACAGGGAGCTCCACCGGGGAGCTGTTTTTT	CASSSTGSSTGELFF
few	-	TRBV3-1	TRBJ2-1	TGTGCCAGCAGCCAAGGGGGGTCTGGCCCCACACAGTTCTTC	CASSQGGSGPTQFF
few	-	TRBV7-2	TRBJ2-7	TGTGCCAGCAGCCCTGAAGTCATCGGTTCCTACGAGCAGTACTTC	CASSPEVIGSYEQYF
-	-	TRBV10-3	TRBJ2-6	TGTGCCATCAGTGAGCCGACAGGGGCCAACGTCCTGACTTTC	CAISEPTGANVLTF
-	-	TRBV7-9	TRBJ1-2	TGTGCCAGCAGCTTAGAGCAGGCGCAGGGAGGCTACACCTTC	CASSLEQAQGGYTF
-	-	TRBV21-1	TRBJ2-1	TGTGCCAGCAGCAAAGGGGGGTACAATGAGCAGTTCTTC	CASSKGGYNEQFF
few	TRBD2	TRBV5-1	TRBJ2-2	TGCGCCAGCAGCCGGGGGGGCAGGGGACCAGATGACACCGGGGAGCTGTTTTTT	CASSRGGRGPDDTGELFF
few	-	TRBV5-6	TRBJ2-1	TGTGCCAGCAGCTTGGGTACAGGACAAGCCTACAATGAGCAGTTCTTC	CASSLGTGQAYNEQFF
-	TRBD1	TRBV5-4	TRBJ2-7	TGTGCCAGCAGGCGGGACAGGGTTCGGGAGCAGTACTTC	CASRRDRVREQYF
-	TRBD1	TRBV28	TRBJ2-3	TGTGCCAGCAGTATCTACAGGGGCGCAAGCACAGATACGCAGTATTTT	CASSIYRGASTDTQYF
few	TRBD2	TRBV20-1	TRBJ2-3	TGCAGTGCTAGCTCCAGCGGGGGGTCCTGGGGCGGTACGCAGTATTTT	CSASSSGGSWGGTQYF
many	-	TRBV7-8	TRBJ2-1	TGTGCCAGCAGCCCCCCCGCCGGGAGCTACCTTTACAATGAGCAGTTCTTC	CASSPPAGSYLYNEQFF
few	-	TRBV6-1	TRBJ1-4	TGTGCCAGCAGTGAAGTAGAGGGGCACGGTGAAAAACTGTTTTTT	CASSEVEGHGEKLFF
-	TRBD1	TRBV3-1	TRBJ2-7	TGTGCCAGCAGCCCCTACCGGACAGGGGGCTACGAGCAGTACTTC	CASSPYRTGGYEQYF
few	TRBD1	TRBV3-1	TRBJ1-2	TGTGCCAGCAGCCCCGGTAGGGCAGGGGGCGGCGGCTACACCTTC	CASSPGRAGGGGYTF
-	-	TRBV6-1	TRBJ2-1	TGTGCCAGCACAGTAAGCAGCAGCTCCTACAATGAGCAGTTCTTC	CASTVSSSSYNEQFF
few	-	TRBV7-8	TRBJ2-5	TGTGCCAGCAGCTCTGAGACCAAGAGGGAGACCCAGTACTTC	CASSSETKRETQYF
-	-	TRBV25-1	TRBJ2-1	TGTGCCAGCAGGGGAGAGGAACCTGAGCAGTTCTTC	CASRGEEPEQFF
many	-	TRBV20-1	TRBJ1-1	TGCAGTGCTAGATTGGCAGGGTTGGAGAACACTGAAGCTTTCTTT	CSARLAGLENTEAFF
few	TRBD1	TRBV5-1	TRBJ1-2	TGCGCCAGCAGCTTGTATCCAGGGGGATTTGGCTACACCTTC	CASSLYPGGFGYTF
few	-	TRBV7-8	TRBJ1-4	TGTGCCAGCAGCTTAGTAGGCAGAAAACTGTTTTTT	CASSLVGRKLFF
many	-	TRBV27	TRBJ2-3	TGTGCCAGTTGGGGCCAGGGATACACAGATACGCAGTATTTT	CASWGQGYTDTQYF